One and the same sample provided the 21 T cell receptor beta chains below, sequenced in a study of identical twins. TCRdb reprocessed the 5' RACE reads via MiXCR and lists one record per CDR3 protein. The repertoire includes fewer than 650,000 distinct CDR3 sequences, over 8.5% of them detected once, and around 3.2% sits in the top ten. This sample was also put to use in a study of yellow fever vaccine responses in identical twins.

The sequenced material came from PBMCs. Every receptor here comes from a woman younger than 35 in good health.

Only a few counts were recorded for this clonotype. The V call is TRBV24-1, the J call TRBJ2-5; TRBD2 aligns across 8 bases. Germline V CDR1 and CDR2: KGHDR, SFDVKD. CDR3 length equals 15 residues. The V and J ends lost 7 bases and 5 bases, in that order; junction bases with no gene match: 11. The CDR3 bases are TGTGCCACCAGCCAACCGGGACTAGTAGATGAGACCCAGTACTTC. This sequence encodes CATSQPGLVDETQYF.

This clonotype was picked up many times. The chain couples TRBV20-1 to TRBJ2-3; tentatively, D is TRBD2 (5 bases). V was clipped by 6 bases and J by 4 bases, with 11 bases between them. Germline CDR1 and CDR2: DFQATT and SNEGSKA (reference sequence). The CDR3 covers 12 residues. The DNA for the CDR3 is TGCAGTGCACCGGACTTGGCAGATACGCAGTATTTT. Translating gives CSAPDLADTQYF.

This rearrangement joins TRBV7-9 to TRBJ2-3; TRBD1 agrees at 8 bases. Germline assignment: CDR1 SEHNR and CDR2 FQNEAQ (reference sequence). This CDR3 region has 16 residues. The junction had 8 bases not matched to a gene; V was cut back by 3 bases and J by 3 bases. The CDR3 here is CASSFRGQGWTDTQYF. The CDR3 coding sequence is TGTGCCAGCAGCTTTCGAGGACAGGGTTGGACAGATACGCAGTATTTT.

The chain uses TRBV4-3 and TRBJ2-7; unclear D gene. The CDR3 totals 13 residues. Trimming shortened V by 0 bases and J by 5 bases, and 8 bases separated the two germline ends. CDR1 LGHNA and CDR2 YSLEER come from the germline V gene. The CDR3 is CASSQDDRHEQYF. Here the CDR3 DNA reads TGCGCCAGCAGCCAAGATGATAGGCACGAGCAGTACTTC.

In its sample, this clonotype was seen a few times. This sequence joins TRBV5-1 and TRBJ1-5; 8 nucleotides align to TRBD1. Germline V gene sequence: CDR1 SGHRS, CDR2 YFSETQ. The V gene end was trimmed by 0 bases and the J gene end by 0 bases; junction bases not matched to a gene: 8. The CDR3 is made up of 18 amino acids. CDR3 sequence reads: CASSLGGYGQGSNQPQHF. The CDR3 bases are TGCGCCAGCAGCTTGGGAGGCTATGGACAGGGTAGCAATCAGCCCCAGCATTTT.

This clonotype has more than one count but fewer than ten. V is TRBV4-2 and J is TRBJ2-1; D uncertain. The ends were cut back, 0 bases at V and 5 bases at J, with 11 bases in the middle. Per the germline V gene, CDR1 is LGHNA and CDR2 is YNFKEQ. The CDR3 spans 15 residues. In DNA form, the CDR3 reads TGTGCCAGCAGCCAAGACCCCCGCCCACACAATGAGCAGTTCTTC. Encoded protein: CASSQDPRPHNEQFF.

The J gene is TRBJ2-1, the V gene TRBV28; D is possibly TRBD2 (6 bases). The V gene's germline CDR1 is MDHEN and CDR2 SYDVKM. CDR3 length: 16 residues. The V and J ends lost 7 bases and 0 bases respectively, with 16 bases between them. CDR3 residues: CASKDSRRVSYNEQFF. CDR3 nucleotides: TGTGCCAGCAAGGATAGCAGGAGGGTCTCCTACAATGAGCAGTTCTTC.

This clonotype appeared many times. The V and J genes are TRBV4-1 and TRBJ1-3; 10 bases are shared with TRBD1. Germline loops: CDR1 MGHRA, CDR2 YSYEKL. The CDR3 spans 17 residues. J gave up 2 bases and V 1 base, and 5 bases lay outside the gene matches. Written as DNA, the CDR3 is TGCGCCAGCAGCCAAGCGGCGACAGGGGGCCCTGGAAACACCATATATTTT. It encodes CASSQAATGGPGNTIYF.

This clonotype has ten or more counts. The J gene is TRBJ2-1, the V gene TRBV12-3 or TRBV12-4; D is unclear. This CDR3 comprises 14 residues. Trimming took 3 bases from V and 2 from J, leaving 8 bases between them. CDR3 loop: CASSFRGPYNEQFF. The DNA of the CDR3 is TGTGCCAGCAGTTTTCGCGGCCCCTACAATGAGCAGTTCTTC.

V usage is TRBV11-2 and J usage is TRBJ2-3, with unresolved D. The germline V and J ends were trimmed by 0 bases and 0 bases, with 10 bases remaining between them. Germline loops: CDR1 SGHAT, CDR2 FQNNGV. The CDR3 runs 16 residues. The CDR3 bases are TGTGCCAGCAGCTTAGAGGCCATCCCGAGCACAGATACGCAGTATTTT. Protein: CASSLEAIPSTDTQYF. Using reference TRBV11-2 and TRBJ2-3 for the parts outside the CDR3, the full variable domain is EAGVAQSPRYKIIEKRQSVAFWCNPISGHATLYWYQQILGQGPKLLIQFQNNGVVDDSQLPKDRFSAERLKGVDSTLKIQPAKLEDSAVYLCASSLEAIPSTDTQYFGPGTRLTVL.

The CDR3, as DNA: TGCAGCGCCCTCGGGACAGCCTTACCTAATCAGCCCCAGCATTTT. This encodes CSALGTALPNQPQHF. The chain recombines TRBV29-1 with TRBJ1-5; 7 nucleotides line up with TRBD1. J was trimmed by 4 bases and V by 7 bases; bases with no gene match: 13. Germline V lookup: CDR1 SQVTM, CDR2 ANQGSEA. CDR3 length: 15 amino acids.

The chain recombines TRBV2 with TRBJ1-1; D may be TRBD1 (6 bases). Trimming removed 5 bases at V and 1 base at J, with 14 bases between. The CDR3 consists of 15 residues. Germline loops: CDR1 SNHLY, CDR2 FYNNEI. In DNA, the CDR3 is TGTGCCAGCAGTTACAACAACAGGGCGAACACTGAAGCTTTCTTT. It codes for CASSYNNRANTEAFF.

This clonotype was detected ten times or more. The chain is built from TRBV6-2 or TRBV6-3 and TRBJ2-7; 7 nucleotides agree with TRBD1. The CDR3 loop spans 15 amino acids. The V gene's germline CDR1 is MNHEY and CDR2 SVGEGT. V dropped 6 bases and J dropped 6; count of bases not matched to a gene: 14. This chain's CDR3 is CASSPRGTGEGEQYF. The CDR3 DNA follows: TGTGCCAGCAGCCCAAGGGGTACAGGGGAAGGCGAGCAGTACTTC.

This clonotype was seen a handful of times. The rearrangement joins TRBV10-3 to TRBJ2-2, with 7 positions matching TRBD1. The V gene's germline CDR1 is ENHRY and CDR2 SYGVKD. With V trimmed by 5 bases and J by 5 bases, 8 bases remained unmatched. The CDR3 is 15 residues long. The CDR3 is CAISQETGFTGELFF. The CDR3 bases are TGTGCCATCAGTCAAGAGACAGGGTTTACCGGGGAGCTGTTTTTT.

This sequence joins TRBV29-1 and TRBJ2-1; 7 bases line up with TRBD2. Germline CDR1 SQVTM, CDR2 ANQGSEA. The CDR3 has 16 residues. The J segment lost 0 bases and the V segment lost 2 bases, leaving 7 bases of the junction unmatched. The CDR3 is CSVEWASGSSYNEQFF. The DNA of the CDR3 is TGCAGCGTTGAATGGGCTAGCGGAAGCTCCTACAATGAGCAGTTCTTC.

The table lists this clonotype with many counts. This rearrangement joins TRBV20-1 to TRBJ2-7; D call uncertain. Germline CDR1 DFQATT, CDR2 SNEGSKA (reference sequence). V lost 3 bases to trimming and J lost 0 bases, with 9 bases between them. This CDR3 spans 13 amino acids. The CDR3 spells CSASSPDSYEQYF. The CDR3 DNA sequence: TGCAGTGCTAGTTCCCCGGACTCCTACGAGCAGTACTTC.

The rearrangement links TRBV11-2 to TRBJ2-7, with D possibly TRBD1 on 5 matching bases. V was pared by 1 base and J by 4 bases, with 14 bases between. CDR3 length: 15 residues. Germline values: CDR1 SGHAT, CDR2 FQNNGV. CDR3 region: CASSLVSTGKYEQYF. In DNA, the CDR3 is TGTGCCAGCAGCTTAGTGTCCACAGGAAAATACGAGCAGTACTTC.

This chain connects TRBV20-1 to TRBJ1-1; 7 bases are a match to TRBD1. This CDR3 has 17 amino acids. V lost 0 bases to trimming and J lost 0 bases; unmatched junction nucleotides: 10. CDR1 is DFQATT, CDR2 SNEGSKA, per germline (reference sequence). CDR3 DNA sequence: TGCAGTGCTAGAGATCCCCGACAGGGACCTTTGAACACTGAAGCTTTCTTT. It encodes CSARDPRQGPLNTEAFF.

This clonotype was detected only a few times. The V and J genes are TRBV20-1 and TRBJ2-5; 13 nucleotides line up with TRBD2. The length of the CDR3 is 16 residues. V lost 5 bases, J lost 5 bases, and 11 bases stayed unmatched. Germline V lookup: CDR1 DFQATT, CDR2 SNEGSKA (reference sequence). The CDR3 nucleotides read TGCAGTGCTGATCGGACTAGCGGGAGTCAACAGGAGACCCAGTACTTC. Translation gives CSADRTSGSQQETQYF.

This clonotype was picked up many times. CDR3 DNA: TGCAGCGTTCGCGAGAAGGCCTCCTATAATTCACCCCTCCACTTT. It specifies CSVREKASYNSPLHF. V gene TRBV29-1 combines with J gene TRBJ1-6; D gene unclear. The V gene lost 5 bases and the J gene lost 0 bases, with 11 bases spanning the gap. The CDR3 is 15 residues long. Germline V gene data show CDR1 as SQVTM and CDR2 as ANQGSEA.

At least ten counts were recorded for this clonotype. As DNA, the CDR3 is TGTGCCAGCAACGACCGGGACACCAACCAAGAGACCCAGTACTTC. Its protein is CASNDRDTNQETQYF. The chain combines TRBV28 with TRBJ2-5; possibly TRBD1 for D (6 bases). Germline V gene data show CDR1 as MDHEN and CDR2 as SYDVKM. This CDR3 contains 15 residues. V lost 7 bases, J lost 0 bases, and 15 bases lay in between.